Given below is one TCR beta chain in context. There is no known antigen for this receptor. There are no base qualities to consult, and no much larger clone falls within one base. Spanning cysteine to phenylalanine, the CDR3 consists of 15 amino acids. The read is trimmed to its CDR3 DNA, 45 bases read in frame from base 1. The germline ends are 11 bases apart after V is trimmed by 3 bases and J by 2 bases. CDR1 and CDR2, looked up from the germline V gene, are KGHSH and LQKENI. The entry originates in a study of cytomegalovirus exposure and HLA in healthy donors (dated by TCRdb to about 2017). Context from the whole study: According to a later analysis, the 120 or so validation repertoires were produced on the same platform as the roughly 600 repertoires of the first cohort. A separate validation cohort of 100 to 150 different subjects was used in addition to the approximately 610-subject first cohort. The study combined high-throughput TCR immunosequencing, statistical association of individual TCRs with disease status, and machine learning to predict cytomegalovirus infection status. The study aimed to test whether cataloging public T cell receptors could reveal signatures of past pathogen exposure.

Overall results and qualifications from the work: The study listed approximately 150 TCR beta chains as associated with cytomegalovirus. Most TCR sequences were seen in very few donors, while some public TCRs were found in many individuals. A later analysis had no HLA typing for the validation cohort, so co-occurrence there was scored across all 130 or so repertoires. The authors suggested that the approach could potentially be generalized to other disease states and immunological phenotypes. Subsequent analysis determined that TCRs grouped into clusters in the first cohort also showed a tendency toward co-occurrence across the approximately 120 validation repertoires, and about 93% of cluster scores exceeded 0. In vitro tests confirmed that a few of the cytomegalovirus-associated TCR beta chains recognize cytomegalovirus antigens. The classifier was reported to diagnose cytomegalovirus status with high specificity and sensitivity in both the original and validation cohorts.

The donors were included in the validation cohort of some 120 subjects, a group kept apart from the 666-subject first cohort. Libraries came from the immunoSEQ multiplex PCR assay. From the authors' description of their analysis: A statistical classification framework was built to diagnose cytomegalovirus status from the catalog of TCR beta chain sequences. TCRdb holds this immuneACCESS table with in-frame rearrangements only. Some clones are missing; in checked studies, unresolved V genes explain under half, and the rest has no known cause. V, J and clone size reflect that table, while D and trimming were determined from the DNA. The sample table contains 170,000 or so clones; only one count was recorded for 85% of them. The ten largest clones represent roughly 15% of the sample.

The rearranged segments are TRBV18 and TRBJ1-5; 6 matching bases give a weak D call of TRBD1. The source of this sequence is a young man in good health and CMV-seropositive. The sample comprised PBMCs. The DNA sequence is TGTGCCAGCTCACCGACAGGTAATCGCAATCAGCCCCAGCATTTT. It encodes CASSPTGNRNQPQHF.